This TCR beta chain was obtained from a study of shared clonotypes between healthy human individuals. Findings and caveats of the study: Sequencing depth was a factor that was expected to affect clonotype sharing among donors. Apart from blood, nothing was sampled; tissue repertoires likely differ.

Points on this clone: The antigen remains unidentified.

Assay execution proceeded at the deep level. Sequenced by immunoSEQ multiplex PCR; TCRdb stores in-frame clones only, minus some. The sample has roughly 1,000,000 clones, around three quarters seen once. Germline V CDR1 and CDR2: SNHLY, FYNNEI. Losses at the gene ends were 8 bases for V and 5 bases for J; bases not matched to a gene: 6. The CDR3 loop spans 13 amino acids. The clonotype originates from a man between 18 and 29 years old in good health. Some clones in this sample may be carry-over from other donors' samples. The genes are TRBV2 and TRBJ1-1; 9 nucleotides line up with TRBD1. The specimen was memory CD4+ T cells from PBMCs. This sample's subset: CD45RA-negative fraction. CDR3 nucleotide sequence: TGTGCCAGCGGGACAGGGTCTAAGACTGAAGCTTTCTTT. Its translation: CASGTGSKTEAFF.